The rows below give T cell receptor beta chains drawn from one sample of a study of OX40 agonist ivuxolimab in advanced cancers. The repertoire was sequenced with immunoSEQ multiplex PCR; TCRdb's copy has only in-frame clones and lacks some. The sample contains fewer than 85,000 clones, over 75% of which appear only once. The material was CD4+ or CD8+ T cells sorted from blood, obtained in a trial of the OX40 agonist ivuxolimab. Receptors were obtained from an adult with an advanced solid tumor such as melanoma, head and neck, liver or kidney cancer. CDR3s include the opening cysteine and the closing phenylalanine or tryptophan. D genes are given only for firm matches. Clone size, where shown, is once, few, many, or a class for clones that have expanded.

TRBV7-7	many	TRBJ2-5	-	CASSLSKGETQYF	TGTGCTAGCAGCTTATCAAAGGGGGAGACCCAGTACTTC
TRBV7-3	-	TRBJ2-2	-	CASSLRGNTGELFF	TGTGCCAGCAGCTTAAGAGGGAACACCGGGGAGCTGTTTTTT
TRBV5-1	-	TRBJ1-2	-	CASSLALSGYYGYTF	TGCGCCAGCAGCTTGGCCTTGTCTGGGTACTATGGCTACACCTTC
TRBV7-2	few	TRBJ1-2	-	CASSTTGTHGYTF	TGTGCCAGCAGCACCACAGGGACCCATGGCTACACCTTC
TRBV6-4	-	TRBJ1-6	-	CASSPGSSESPLHF	TGTGCCAGCAGTCCAGGTTCGAGTGAGTCACCCCTCCACTTT
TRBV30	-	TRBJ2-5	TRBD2	CAWSAMAGVGETQYF	TGTGCCTGGAGTGCCATGGCGGGAGTAGGGGAGACCCAGTACTTC
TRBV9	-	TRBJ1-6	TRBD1	CASSSAGTGAYNSPLHF	TGTGCCAGCAGCTCCGCCGGGACAGGGGCCTATAATTCACCCCTCCACTTT
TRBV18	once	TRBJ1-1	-	CASSRGSNTEAFF	TGTGCCAGCTCACGGGGGAGTAACACTGAAGCTTTCTTT
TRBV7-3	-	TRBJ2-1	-	CASSLRAAVDEQFF	TGTGCCAGCAGCTTACGGGCGGCGGTAGATGAGCAGTTCTTC
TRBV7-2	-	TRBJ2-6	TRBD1	CASSTRQGAANVLTF	TGTGCCAGCAGCACCAGACAGGGGGCGGCCAACGTCCTGACTTTC
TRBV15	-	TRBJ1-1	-	CATRGSLNTEAFF	TGTGCCACTCGTGGAAGTCTGAACACTGAAGCTTTCTTT
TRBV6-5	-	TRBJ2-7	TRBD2	CASSPPGSGGFEQYF	TGTGCCAGCAGCCCGCCAGGAAGCGGGGGGTTCGAGCAGTACTTC
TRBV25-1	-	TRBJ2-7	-	CASSEYRKTYEQYF	TGTGCCAGCAGTGAGTACAGGAAGACCTACGAGCAGTACTTC
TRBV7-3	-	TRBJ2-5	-	CASSFREKETQYF	TGTGCCAGCAGCTTCCGAGAAAAAGAGACCCAGTACTTC
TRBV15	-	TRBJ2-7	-	CATSRGQEDEQYF	TGTGCCACCAGCAGAGGACAGGAAGACGAGCAGTACTTC
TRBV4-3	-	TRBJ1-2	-	CASSQDRIPWNYGYTF	TGCGCCAGCAGCCAAGATAGAATACCGTGGAACTATGGCTACACCTTC
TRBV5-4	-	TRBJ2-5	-	CASSLALGGGETQYF	TGTGCCAGCAGCTTGGCCCTGGGGGGTGGGGAGACCCAGTACTTC
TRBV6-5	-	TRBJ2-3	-	CASSPRQGRTDTQYF	TGTGCCAGCAGTCCCCGGCAGGGAAGGACAGATACGCAGTATTTT
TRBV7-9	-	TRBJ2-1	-	CASSPATGPYNEQFF	TGTGCCAGCAGCCCCGCCACGGGGCCCTACAATGAGCAGTTCTTC
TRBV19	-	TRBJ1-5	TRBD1	CASSVRGQGNQPQHF	TGTGCCAGTAGTGTCCGAGGACAGGGCAATCAGCCCCAGCATTTT
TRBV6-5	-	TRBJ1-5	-	CASSYRQPNQPQHF	TGTGCCAGCAGTTACCGACAGCCCAATCAGCCCCAGCATTTT
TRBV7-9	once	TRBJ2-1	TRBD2	CASSIAGVLNEQFF	TGTGCCAGCAGCATAGCGGGAGTGCTGAATGAGCAGTTCTTC
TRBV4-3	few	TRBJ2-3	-	CASSQAWPQPLAQYF	TGCGCCAGCAGCCAAGCTTGGCCGCAGCCCCTAGCGCAGTATTTT
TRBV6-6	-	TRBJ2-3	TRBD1	CASSYETGGTDTQYF	TGTGCCAGCAGTTACGAGACAGGGGGCACAGATACGCAGTATTTT
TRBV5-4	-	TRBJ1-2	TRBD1	CASSKTGQNYGYTF	TGTGCCAGCAGCAAAACGGGACAGAACTATGGCTACACCTTC
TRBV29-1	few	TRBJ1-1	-	CSCVGQDTEAFF	TGCAGCTGCGTCGGCCAGGACACTGAAGCTTTCTTT
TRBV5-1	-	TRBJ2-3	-	CASSLGLVTDTQYF	TGCGCCAGCAGCTTGGGACTAGTTACAGATACGCAGTATTTT
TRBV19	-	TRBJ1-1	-	CASSIWTGRSEAFF	TGTGCCAGTAGTATTTGGACGGGACGGTCTGAAGCTTTCTTT
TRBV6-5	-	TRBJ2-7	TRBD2	CASRKAGGPYEQYF	TGTGCCAGCAGGAAAGCGGGGGGGCCTTACGAGCAGTACTTC
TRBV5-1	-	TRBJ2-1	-	CASSLPGPYNEQFF	TGCGCCAGCAGCCTGCCCGGACCCTACAATGAGCAGTTCTTC
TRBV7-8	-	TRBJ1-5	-	CASSFQGPRDQPQHF	TGTGCCAGCAGCTTCCAGGGGCCAAGGGATCAGCCCCAGCATTTT
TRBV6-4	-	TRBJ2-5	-	CASSDSGAHKTQYF	TGTGCCAGCAGTGACTCGGGGGCTCATAAGACCCAGTACTTC
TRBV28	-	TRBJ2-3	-	CASSFASTDTQYF	TGTGCCAGCAGTTTTGCCAGCACAGATACGCAGTATTTT
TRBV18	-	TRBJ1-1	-	CASSLQGNTEAFF	TGTGCCAGCTCATTACAGGGGAACACTGAAGCTTTCTTT
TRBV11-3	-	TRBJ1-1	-	CASSFRERTEAFF	TGTGCCAGCAGCTTTCGGGAGCGCACTGAAGCTTTCTTT
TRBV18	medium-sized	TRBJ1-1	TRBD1	CASSAVRGDTEAFF	TGTGCCAGCTCTGCCGTCAGGGGGGACACTGAAGCTTTCTTT
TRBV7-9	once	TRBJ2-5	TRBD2	CASSSSGGAGETQYF	TGTGCCAGCAGCTCTAGCGGGGGGGCCGGTGAGACCCAGTACTTC
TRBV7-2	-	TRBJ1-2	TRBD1	CASRWTGAPYGYTF	TGTGCCAGCCGCTGGACAGGGGCCCCCTATGGCTACACCTTC
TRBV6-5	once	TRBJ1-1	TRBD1	CASSRQGSNTEAFF	TGTGCCAGCAGCCGACAGGGGTCGAACACTGAAGCTTTCTTT
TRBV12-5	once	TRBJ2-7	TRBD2	CASGPGLAGVYEQYF	TGTGCTAGTGGGCCTGGACTAGCGGGAGTCTACGAGCAGTACTTC
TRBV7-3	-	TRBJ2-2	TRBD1	CASSLNGRGLAGELFF	TGTGCCAGCAGCTTAAATGGCAGGGGGCTCGCCGGGGAGCTGTTTTTT
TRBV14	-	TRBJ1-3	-	CASRLSGNTIYF	TGTGCCAGCCGATTATCGGGAAACACCATATATTTT
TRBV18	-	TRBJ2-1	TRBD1	CASSPDRTLYNEQFF	TGTGCCAGCTCACCGGACAGGACCCTCTACAATGAGCAGTTCTTC
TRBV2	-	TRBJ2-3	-	CASSEGTDTQYF	TGTGCCAGCAGTGAGGGCACAGATACGCAGTATTTT
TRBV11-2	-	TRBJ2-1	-	CASSLDKVATSFRYNEQFF	TGTGCCAGCAGCTTAGATAAGGTTGCGACTTCCTTTCGCTACAATGAGCAGTTCTTC
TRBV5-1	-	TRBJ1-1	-	CASRTGQENTEAFF	TGCGCCAGCAGAACAGGGCAGGAGAACACTGAAGCTTTCTTT
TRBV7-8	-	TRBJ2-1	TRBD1	CASSLEGDRGYEQFF	TGTGCCAGCAGCTTGGAGGGGGACAGGGGTTATGAGCAGTTCTTC
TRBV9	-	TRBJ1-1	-	CASSVQRNTEAFF	TGTGCCAGCAGCGTACAGAGGAACACTGAAGCTTTCTTT
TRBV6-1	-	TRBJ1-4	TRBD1	CASSEMRQGDEKLFF	TGTGCCAGCAGTGAAATGAGACAGGGAGATGAAAAACTGTTTTTT
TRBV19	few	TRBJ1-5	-	CASSMTVYSNQPQHF	TGTGCCAGTAGTATGACGGTTTATAGCAATCAGCCCCAGCATTTT
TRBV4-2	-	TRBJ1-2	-	CASSPVSGTGNYGYTF	TGTGCCAGCAGCCCCGTGTCAGGGACGGGCAACTATGGCTACACCTTC
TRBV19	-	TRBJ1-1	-	CASSNRAPAANTEAFF	TGTGCCAGTAGTAACCGGGCCCCCGCGGCGAACACTGAAGCTTTCTTT
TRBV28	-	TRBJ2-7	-	CASTPGGHYEQYF	TGTGCCAGCACCCCCGGGGGTCACTACGAGCAGTACTTC
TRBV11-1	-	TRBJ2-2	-	CASSSTAQGNTGELFF	TGTGCCAGCAGCTCGACAGCACAGGGGAACACCGGGGAGCTGTTTTTT
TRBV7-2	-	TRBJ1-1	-	CASSFSGENTEAFF	TGTGCCAGCAGTTTCTCAGGAGAAAACACTGAAGCTTTCTTT
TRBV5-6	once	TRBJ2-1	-	CASSLGSLSSYNEQFF	TGTGCCAGCAGCTTGGGCAGTCTTAGCTCCTACAATGAGCAGTTCTTC
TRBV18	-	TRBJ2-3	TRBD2	CASSQLSGLVGDTQYF	TGTGCCAGCTCACAGTTATCGGGACTAGTGGGAGATACGCAGTATTTT